The sequence of this TCR beta chain was determined in a study of PD-1 blockade in classical Hodgkin lymphoma (dated by TCRdb to 2019 to 2021). Background on the whole study: Nivolumab dosing was 3 mg/kg intravenously every 2 weeks, continuing until either disease progression or unacceptable toxicity. To define a peripheral blood immune signature of response to PD-1 blockade in classical Hodgkin lymphoma, the study combined TCR beta sequencing with CyTOF.

CDR3 length: 17 amino acids, cysteine to phenylalanine. Only CDR3 DNA is held: 51 bases, read in frame from base 1. Based on the germline V gene, the CDR1 and CDR2 sequences are KGHSH and LQKENI. V drops 4 bases and J drops 3 bases, leaving 19 bases in between. The sample's time point label is to be understood as: cycle 2 day 1 (C2D1) of nivolumab. All trial patients had relapsed after autologous stem cell transplantation, with cohorts A, B and C differing in prior brentuximab vedotin exposure. The trial cohort comprised 60 or so patients with relapsed/refractory classical Hodgkin lymphoma whose best overall responses were complete response, partial response or progressive disease. In the multi-cohort phase II CheckMate 205 trial, trial patients received single-agent nivolumab. Best overall response was determined by an independent review committee according to the 2007 International Working Group response criteria. Trial PBMCs were collected just before the start of nivolumab (C1D1) and during therapy at cycle 2 day 1 and cycle 4 day 1. Peripheral blood was collected in 8 mL Vacutainer Cell Preparation Tubes, from which PBMCs were isolated by centrifugation and then cryopreserved.

About this clone: Its antigen has not been determined. No much larger clone is present one base from it, and per-base qualities are unavailable.

Study-level results and caveats: The study was restricted to a single clinical trial cohort, and the causes of repertoire differences, possibly disease activity or prior therapy, were left undefined. Baseline diversity similar to that of newly diagnosed patients was observed in trial patients achieving complete response, whereas significantly lower diversity was observed in partial responders and progressors. CD4+ but not CD8+ TCR diversity rose significantly by C4D1 (p=0.0027 vs p=0.16), most apparent in complete responders (p=0.02). Patients starting nivolumab less than 1 year after ASCT had lower diversity and were excluded from later analyses to avoid confounding by immune reconstitution. Baseline TCR diversity was reported to be lower in newly diagnosed patients than in healthy donors and to be lower still in relapsed/refractory patients.

The Qiagen DNeasy kit was used to extract genomic DNA from unsorted PBMCs and from the negatively selected CD4+ and CD8+ fractions. TCR beta CDR3 regions were subjected to amplification by immunoSEQ multiplex PCR with primers that anneal to V and J segments. A synthetic immune receptor repertoire was used to minimize amplification bias, and any remaining bias was removed computationally after sequencing. As for how the authors treated the data: Repertoire diversity was quantified as the Shannon entropy index using custom Python scripts. Unsorted, CD4+ and CD8+ repertoires were analyzed separately, except in combined analyses where CD4+ and CD8+ sequences were merged in silico. A clone was considered expanded if an increase in frequency of at least 2-fold after treatment relative to C1D1 was found, and a pseudocount of 0.5 was applied to clones undetected at baseline. Singleton clones were defined as clones with 0 or 1 copy at C1D1, and non-singleton clones were defined as clones with 2 or more copies. Clones expanded in unsorted samples were labelled as CD4+, CD8+ or unknown by matching protein sequences in sorted samples from the same patient. Wilcoxon tests on paired samples were used to test changes in diversity from C1D1 to C4D1. TCRdb took over this immuneACCESS table, retaining in-frame rearrangements with V and J assigned. Such tables are incomplete; in checked studies, under half of the missing clones stem from an unresolved V gene, and the remainder is unexplained. V and J calls and clone size are as listed in that table; D and trimming were resolved from the DNA. The sample table contains about 100,000 clones; only one count was recorded for around 89% of them. The ten largest account for 6.5% to 7.5% of the sample.

Recombination linked TRBV18 to TRBJ2-1; the D gene cannot be named for sure. The source of this sequence is a human donor with classical Hodgkin lymphoma. Sequenced material: peripheral blood mononuclear cells (PBMCs), taken before the second cycle of nivolumab. The encoded CDR3 is CASSRISSDNLYNEQFF. The nucleotides read TGTGCCAGCTCACGGATTAGCAGTGATAACCTCTACAATGAGCAGTTCTTC. Joined to the reference TRBV18 and TRBJ2-1 proteins, this CDR3 gives the full variable domain: NAGVMQNPRHLVRRRGQEARLRCSPMKGHSHVYWYRQLPEEGLKFMVYLQKENIIDESGMPKERFSAEFPKEGPSILRIQQVVRGDSAAYFCASSRISSDNLYNEQFFGPGTRLTVL.